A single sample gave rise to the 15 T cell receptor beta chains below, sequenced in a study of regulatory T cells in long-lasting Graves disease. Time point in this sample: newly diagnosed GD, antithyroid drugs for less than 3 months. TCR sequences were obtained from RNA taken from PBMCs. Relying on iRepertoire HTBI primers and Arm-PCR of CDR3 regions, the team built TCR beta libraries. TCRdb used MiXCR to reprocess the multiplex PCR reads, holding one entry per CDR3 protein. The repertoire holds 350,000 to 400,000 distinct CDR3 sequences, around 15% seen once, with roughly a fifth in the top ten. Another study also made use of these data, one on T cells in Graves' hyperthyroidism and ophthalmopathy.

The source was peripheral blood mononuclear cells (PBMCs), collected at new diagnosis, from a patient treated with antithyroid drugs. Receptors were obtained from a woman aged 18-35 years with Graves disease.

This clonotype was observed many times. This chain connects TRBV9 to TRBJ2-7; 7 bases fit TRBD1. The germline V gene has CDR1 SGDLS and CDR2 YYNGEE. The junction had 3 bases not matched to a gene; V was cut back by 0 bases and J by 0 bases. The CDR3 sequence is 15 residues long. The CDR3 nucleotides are TGTGCCAGCAGCGTAGAGGGGACAGACTCCTACGAGCAGTACTTC. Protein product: CASSVEGTDSYEQYF.

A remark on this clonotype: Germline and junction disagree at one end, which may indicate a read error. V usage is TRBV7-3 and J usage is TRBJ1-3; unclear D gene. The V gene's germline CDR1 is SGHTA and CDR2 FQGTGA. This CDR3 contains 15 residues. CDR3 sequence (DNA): TGTGCCAGCAGCTTAGTGTCTTTCTCTGGAGACACCATATATTTT. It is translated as CASSLVSFSGDTIYF.

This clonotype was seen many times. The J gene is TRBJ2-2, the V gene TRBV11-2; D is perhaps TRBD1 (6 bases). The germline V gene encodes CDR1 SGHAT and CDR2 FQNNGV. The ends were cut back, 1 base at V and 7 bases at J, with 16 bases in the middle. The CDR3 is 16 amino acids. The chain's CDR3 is CASSLVGQGRSGELFF. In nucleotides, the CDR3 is TGTGCCAGCAGCTTAGTTGGGCAGGGGAGAAGCGGGGAGCTGTTTTTT.

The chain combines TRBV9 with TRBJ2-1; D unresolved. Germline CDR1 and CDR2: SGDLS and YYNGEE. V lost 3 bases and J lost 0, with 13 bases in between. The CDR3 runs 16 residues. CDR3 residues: CASSGGMTSSYNEQFF. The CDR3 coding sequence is TGTGCCAGCAGCGGTGGTATGACGAGCTCCTACAATGAGCAGTTCTTC.

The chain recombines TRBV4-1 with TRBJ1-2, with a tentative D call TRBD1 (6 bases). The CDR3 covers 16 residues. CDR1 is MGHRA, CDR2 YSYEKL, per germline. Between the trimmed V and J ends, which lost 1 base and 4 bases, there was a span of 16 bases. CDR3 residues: CASSQGPPDSFYGYTF. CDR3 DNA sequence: TGCGCCAGCAGCCAAGGCCCACCGGACAGCTTCTATGGCTACACCTTC.

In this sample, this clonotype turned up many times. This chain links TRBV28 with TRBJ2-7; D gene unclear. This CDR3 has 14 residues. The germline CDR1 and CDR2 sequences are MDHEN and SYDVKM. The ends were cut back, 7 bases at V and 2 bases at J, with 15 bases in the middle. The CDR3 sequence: CASNDGGPTYEQYF. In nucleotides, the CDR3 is TGTGCCAGCAACGACGGCGGCCCAACCTACGAGCAGTACTTC.

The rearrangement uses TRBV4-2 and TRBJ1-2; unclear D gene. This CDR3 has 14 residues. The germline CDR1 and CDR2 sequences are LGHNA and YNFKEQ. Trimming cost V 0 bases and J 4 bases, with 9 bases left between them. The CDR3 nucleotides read TGTGCCAGCAGCCAAGAGGGCAGGATCTATGGCTACACCTTC. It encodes CASSQEGRIYGYTF.

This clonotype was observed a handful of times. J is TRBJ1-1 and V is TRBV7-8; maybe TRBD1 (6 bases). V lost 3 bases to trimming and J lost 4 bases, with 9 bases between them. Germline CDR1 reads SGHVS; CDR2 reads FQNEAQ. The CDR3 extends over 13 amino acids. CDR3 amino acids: CASSLEQGTEAFF. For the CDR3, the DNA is TGTGCCAGCAGCTTGGAACAGGGCACTGAAGCTTTCTTT.

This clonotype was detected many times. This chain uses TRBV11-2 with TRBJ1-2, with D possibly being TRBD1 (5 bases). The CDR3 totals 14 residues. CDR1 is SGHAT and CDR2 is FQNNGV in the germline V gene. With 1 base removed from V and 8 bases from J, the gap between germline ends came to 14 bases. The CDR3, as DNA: TGTGCCAGCAGCTTAGGGGGGACCCCTGGGGGCTACACCTTC. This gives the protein CASSLGGTPGGYTF.

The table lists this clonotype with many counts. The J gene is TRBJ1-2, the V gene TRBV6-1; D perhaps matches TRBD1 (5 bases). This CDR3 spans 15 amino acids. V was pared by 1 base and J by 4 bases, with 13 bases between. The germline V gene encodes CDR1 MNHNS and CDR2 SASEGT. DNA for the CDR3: TGTGCCAGCAGTGAAGGACAGCCTCGATTCTATGGCTACACCTTC. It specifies CASSEGQPRFYGYTF.

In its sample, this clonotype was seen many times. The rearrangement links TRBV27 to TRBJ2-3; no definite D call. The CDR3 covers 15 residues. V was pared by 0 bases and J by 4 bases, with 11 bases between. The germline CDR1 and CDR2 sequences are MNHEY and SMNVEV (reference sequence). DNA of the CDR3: TGTGCCAGCAGTTTATCGTATTTAAAGTCAGATACGCAGTATTTT. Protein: CASSLSYLKSDTQYF.

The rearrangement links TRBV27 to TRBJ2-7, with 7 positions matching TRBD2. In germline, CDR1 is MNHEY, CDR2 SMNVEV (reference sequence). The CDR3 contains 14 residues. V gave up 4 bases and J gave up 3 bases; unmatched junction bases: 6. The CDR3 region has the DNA TGTGCCAGCAGTTCCCGACTAGCCGTCTACGAGCAGTACTTC. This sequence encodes CASSSRLAVYEQYF.

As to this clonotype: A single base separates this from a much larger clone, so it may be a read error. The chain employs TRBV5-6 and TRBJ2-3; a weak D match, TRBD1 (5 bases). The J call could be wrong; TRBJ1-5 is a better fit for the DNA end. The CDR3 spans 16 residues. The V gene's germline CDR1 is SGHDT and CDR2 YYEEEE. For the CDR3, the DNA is TGTGCCAGCAGAGAAACTAGCGGGGGGTTGGCAGATACGCAGCATTTT. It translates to CASRETSGGLADTQHF.

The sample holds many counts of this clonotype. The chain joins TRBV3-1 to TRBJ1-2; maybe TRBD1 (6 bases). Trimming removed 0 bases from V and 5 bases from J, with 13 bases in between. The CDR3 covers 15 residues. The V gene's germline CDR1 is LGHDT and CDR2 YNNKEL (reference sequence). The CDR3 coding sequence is TGTGCCAGCAGCCAAGATACCACAGGGCGATATGGCTACACCTTC. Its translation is CASSQDTTGRYGYTF.

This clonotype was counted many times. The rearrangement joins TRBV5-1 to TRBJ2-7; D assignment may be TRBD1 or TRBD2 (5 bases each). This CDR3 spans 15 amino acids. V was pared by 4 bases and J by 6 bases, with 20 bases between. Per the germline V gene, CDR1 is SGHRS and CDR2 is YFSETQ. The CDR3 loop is CASSATTGTGIEQYF. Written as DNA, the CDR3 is TGCGCCAGCAGCGCTACCACAGGTACGGGGATCGAGCAGTACTTC.